This T cell receptor beta chain was identified during a study of shared clonotypes between healthy human individuals. Data came from immunoSEQ multiplex PCR; TCRdb stores just in-frame clones and leaves some out. This sample has about 980,000 clones, with more than 75% found just once. Germline V lookup: CDR1 SGHRS, CDR2 YFSETQ. V lost 4 bases to trimming and J lost 1 base, with 12 bases between them. The CDR3 runs to 14 residues. Study-level points and caveats: How much donors shared clonotypes was expected to be affected by sequencing depth. Non-shared clonotypes were found to have lower generation probabilities than the clonotypes that were shared by all four of the sorted-subset donors. Having only a few donors restricted how much genetic and exposure-history diversity was captured. Despite large depth, rarefaction showed incomplete sorted-subset sequencing.

To note about this clone: Its antigen remains unidentified. Other nucleotide sequences from this sample produce the same CDR3.

This chain joins TRBV5-1 and TRBJ2-7, with a tentative D call TRBD1 (7 bases). This TCR was recovered from a man aged 18-30 years in good health. The sample taken for sequencing was memory CD4+ T cells sorted from blood. Subset described: CD45RA-negative fraction. CDR3 region: CASSLEGASYEQYF. The CDR3 bases are TGCGCCAGCAGCCTGGAGGGGGCTTCCTACGAGCAGTACTTC.